This T cell receptor beta chain derives from a study of T cell responses to AZD1222 COVID-19 vaccine. General study findings and limits: Repertoires were obtained solely post-peak T cell response. The study found Spike-specific TCR breadth and depth rose after two AZD1222 doses. Most donors were white British and more were female, and clonal diversity was possibly underestimated.

Only in-frame clones appear in the TCRdb table, and some are missing; sequencing was by immunoSEQ multiplex PCR. This sample has about 120,000 clones; about 93% occur once, and the top ten carry 3.5% to 4.5%. As regards this clone: Its antigen remains unknown.

This CDR3 has 15 amino acids. Germline V gene data show CDR1 as SGHRS and CDR2 as YFSETQ. V trimming: 1 base; J trimming: 0 bases; junction bases outside the gene matches: 4. The source was peripheral blood, collected 28 days after the second dose of the MenACWY control vaccine. This receptor was taken from an adult who received the MenACWY meningococcal vaccine as a control. The V and J genes are TRBV5-1 and TRBJ2-7; 7 bases map to TRBD2. The CDR3 loop reads CASSLTGTNSYEQYF. CDR3 sequence (DNA): TGCGCCAGCAGCTTGACCGGGACTAACTCCTACGAGCAGTACTTC.